The next 5 T cell receptor beta chains were all read from a single sample in a study of T cells in Graves' hyperthyroidism and ophthalmopathy (dated by TCRdb to the late 2010s). The library was prepared using multiplex PCR. TCRdb lists the instrument as Illumina HiSeq 2000. Amplification of TCR beta CDR3 regions was carried out from RNA transcripts. The TCR CDR3 was subjected to a first round of RT-PCR using the HTBI primer set and the Qiagen OneStep RT-PCR kit. TCRdb reran the public reads through fastp at Q25 and MiXCR, keeping productive beta chains. Rows with a matching CDR3 protein are joined into one entry that keeps the most common DNA and genes. In all, the sample holds 150,000 or so distinct CDR3 sequences, and 22% of those were seen once. Around two thirds of the sample is held by the ten biggest clonotypes. The specimen sequenced was blood. These receptors came from a woman aged 45-65 years with Graves' hyperthyroidism that later progressed to Graves' ophthalmopathy.

This clonotype has a count of ten or more. The genes are TRBV5-4 and TRBJ1-2, with a weak D call TRBD1 (6 bases). The CDR3 loop spans 14 amino acids. Trimming stripped 0 bases from V and 4 bases from J, with 10 bases between. Germline values: CDR1 SGHNT, CDR2 YYREEE (reference sequence). The CDR3 nucleotides read TGTGCCAGCAGCTTGGAGGGGGTTCTCTATGGCTACACCTTC. Its protein product is CASSLEGVLYGYTF.

V and J are TRBV6-5 and TRBJ1-3, with 8 bases lining up with TRBD1. Germline V gene data show CDR1 as MNHEY and CDR2 as SVGAGI. Trimming took 4 bases from V and 4 from J; bases not matched to a gene: 6. The CDR3 covers 15 residues. The CDR3 reads CASSFETGEGNTIYF. The CDR3 DNA is TGTGCCAGCAGTTTCGAGACAGGGGAAGGAAACACCATATATTTT.

This chain joins TRBV20-1 and TRBJ2-2, with 7 bases fitting TRBD2. The V segment lost 2 bases and the J segment 4 bases; nucleotides outside the gene matches: 4. This CDR3 has 14 residues. CDR1 and CDR2 (germline): DFQATT, SNEGSKA (reference sequence). The DNA of the CDR3 is TGCAGTGCTAGACCAGCGGGACTCACCGGGGAGCTGTTTTTT. This codes for CSARPAGLTGELFF.

This clonotype was observed at least ten times. The rearrangement links TRBV7-9 to TRBJ1-1; D gene uncertain. The V gene lost 1 base and the J gene lost 1 base, with 13 bases spanning the gap. The CDR3 sequence is 16 residues long. Germline V gene sequence: CDR1 SEHNR, CDR2 FQNEAQ (reference sequence). The CDR3, as DNA: TGTGCCAGCAGCTTAGAGAGGACCATTACGAACACTGAAGCTTTCTTT. It yields the protein CASSLERTITNTEAFF.

This clonotype was observed at least ten times. The chain carries TRBV6-2 or TRBV6-3 and TRBJ1-2; possible D gene TRBD1, 6 bases. CDR1 is MNHEY, CDR2 SVGEGT, per germline. This CDR3 is built from 11 residues. With 5 bases removed from V and 8 bases from J, the gap between germline ends came to 9 bases. The CDR3 DNA follows: TGTGCCAGCAGTGACAGGAGGGGCTACACCTTC. It specifies CASSDRRGYTF.